The clone carrying this T cell receptor beta chain was recorded many times. The data originate from a study of T cells in Graves' hyperthyroidism and ophthalmopathy. Regions amplified from RNA transcripts were the TCR beta CDR3 regions. HTBI primers were employed in a first-round RT-PCR of the TCR CDR3. Using its own MiXCR run on the multiplex PCR reads, TCRdb lists one record per CDR3 protein. The table lists more than 350,000 distinct CDR3 sequences, roughly a sixth of them singletons. The sequencing sample was made of blood. This sequence was found in a woman in her twenties or thirties with Graves' hyperthyroidism that later progressed to Graves' ophthalmopathy.

The CDR3 bases are TGTGCCAGCAGCTTATCAGGGCTTCGGAACACTGAAGCTTTCTTT. The encoded protein is CASSLSGLRNTEAFF. The chain recombines TRBV7-8 with TRBJ1-1; maybe TRBD1 (5 bases). CDR1 and CDR2 from the germline V gene are SGHVS and FQNEAQ. This CDR3 contains 15 residues. Trimming took 2 bases from V and 1 from J, leaving 11 bases between them. The complete variable domain, with remaining parts taken from reference TRBV7-8 and TRBJ1-1, reads GAGVSQSPRYKVAKRGQDVALRCDPISGHVSLFWYQQALGQGPEFLTYFQNEAQLDKSGLPSDRFFAERPEGSVSTLKIQRTQQEDSAVYLCASSLSGLRNTEAFFGQGTRLTVV.